Shown below are 9 T cell receptor beta chains from a single sample sequenced in a study of OX40 agonist ivuxolimab in advanced cancers. The table came from immunoSEQ multiplex PCR; TCRdb's copy has only in-frame clones and leaves some out. The sample records over 45,000 clones, around 90% being singletons. The sample in question was CD4+ or CD8+ T cells sorted from blood, obtained in a trial of the OX40 agonist ivuxolimab. Source of these receptors: an adult with an advanced solid tumor such as melanoma, head and neck, liver or kidney cancer.

This clone was detected only a few times. One end of the junction is discordant with germline, which a read error may explain. The chain recombines TRBV7-7 with TRBJ2-5; TRBD2 matches at 12 bases. This CDR3 is 15 amino acids long. CDR1 and CDR2 (germline): SSHAT, FNYEAQ (reference sequence). DNA for the CDR3: TGTGCTAGCAGCCTGGGACTAGCGGGTCAAGAGACCCAGTACTTC. Translating gives CASSLGLAGQETQYF.

V and J are TRBV25-1 and TRBJ2-1; D unresolved. CDR3 length equals 15 residues. The V and J ends lost 4 bases and 4 bases respectively, with 14 bases between them. Germline V gene data show CDR1 as MGHDK and CDR2 as SYGVNS. CDR3 amino acids: CASSAGGLTYNEQFF. The CDR3 DNA follows: TGTGCCAGCAGTGCGGGTGGTCTTACGTACAATGAGCAGTTCTTC.

This clone was observed a single time. At one of its ends the junction is not consistent with the germline gene, which may arise from a read error. The J gene is TRBJ1-1, the V gene TRBV28, with D perhaps matching TRBD1 (5 bases). The CDR3 totals 12 residues. Germline assignment: CDR1 MDHEN and CDR2 SYDVKM. Written as DNA, the CDR3 is TGTGCCAGCGGTTTAGCTCCGGGGCAGGCTTTCTTT. Protein product: CASGLAPGQAFF.

This chain connects TRBV5-1 to TRBJ2-7, with D perhaps assigned TRBD1 or TRBD2 (5 bases each). CDR1 and CDR2 (germline): SGHRS, YFSETQ. Trimming took 3 bases from V and 3 from J, leaving 19 bases between them. This CDR3 spans 16 amino acids. For the CDR3, the DNA is TGCGCCAGCAGCTCTACGCTCGGGACGGTGAACTACGAGCAGTACTTC. Protein: CASSSTLGTVNYEQYF.

Only a few counts were recorded for this clone. The chain employs TRBV30 and TRBJ1-2; D remains unclear. The germline V gene encodes CDR1 GTSNPN and CDR2 SVGIG (reference sequence). Trimming left V 0 bases short and J 7 bases short, with 12 bases between. The CDR3 is 13 residues long. DNA for the CDR3: TGTGCCTGGAGTGTAACGGGCTCCGCTGGCTACACCTTC. It specifies CAWSVTGSAGYTF.

In its sample, this clone was seen a few times. This chain connects TRBV11-2 to TRBJ1-4, with TRBD1 matching over 7 bases. The CDR3 covers 12 residues. Germline CDR1 is SGHAT and CDR2 is FQNNGV. V lost 11 bases to trimming and J lost 8 bases; unmatched junction nucleotides: 8. The chain's CDR3 is CASRDRGEKLFF. The CDR3 nucleotides read TGTGCCTCACGGGACAGAGGGGAAAAACTGTTTTTT.

This chain's CDR3 is CASSIIAGSSYEQYF. In nucleotides, the CDR3 is TGTGCCAGTAGTATCATAGCGGGCAGCTCCTACGAGCAGTACTTC. The chain combines TRBV19 with TRBJ2-7, with 7 nucleotides matching TRBD2. V lost 3 bases, J lost 0 bases, and 5 bases stayed unmatched. There are 15 residues in the CDR3. CDR1 and CDR2 (germline): LNHDA, SQIVND (reference sequence).

This clone was detected only a few times. The chain uses TRBV5-6 and TRBJ1-1; weak D call: TRBD1 (6 bases). V lost 3 bases, J lost 8 bases, and 23 bases lay in between. Germline CDR1 and CDR2: SGHDT and YYEEEE. The CDR3 is 16 amino acids. CDR3 protein: CASSSGGSGQVREAFF. The CDR3 DNA sequence: TGTGCCAGCAGCTCCGGAGGTTCGGGACAAGTGAGGGAAGCTTTCTTT.

This clone came up once. The chain has TRBV6-5 and TRBJ2-5; 7 positions agree with TRBD1. Unmatched junction bases numbered 12, after V lost 6 bases and J lost 5 bases. Germline values: CDR1 MNHEY, CDR2 SVGAGI. The CDR3 covers 15 residues. For the CDR3, the DNA is TGTGCCAGCAGCCGTACAGGGGTCACACCCGAGACCCAGTACTTC. Translation: CASSRTGVTPETQYF.